The next 30 T cell receptor beta chains were all read from a single sample in a study of blood T cells in healthy people across ages. For the second PCR, which ran for roughly 7 to 11 cycles, a sample-barcoded 5' primer and a J-beta primer mix were used. TCRdb used MiXCR to reprocess the 5' RACE reads, holding one entry per CDR3 protein. This table has under 850,000 distinct CDR3 sequences, about 34% appearing once. Sequencing input: blood. The source of these receptors is a man aged 18 to 29 in good health.

The chain combines TRBV20-1 with TRBJ2-4; D not certain. V lost 5 bases, J lost 0 bases, and 11 bases lay in between. The CDR3 covers 14 residues. Germline V gene lookup returns CDR1 DFQATT and CDR2 SNEGSKA (reference sequence). The CDR3 is CSAGGPLAKNIQYF. The CDR3 nucleotides read TGCAGTGCTGGCGGACCTTTAGCCAAAAACATTCAGTACTTC.

At least ten counts were recorded for this clonotype. This chain uses TRBV3-1 with TRBJ2-1; D gene ambiguous. V was cut by 4 bases and J by 8 bases, with 12 bases left in between. The CDR3 is 13 amino acids. Germline assignment: CDR1 LGHDT and CDR2 YNNKEL (reference sequence). In nucleotides, the CDR3 is TGTGCCAGCAGCCGTGGTAAGGGCTATGAGCAGTTCTTC. Protein product: CASSRGKGYEQFF.

This clonotype has just a few counts. The rearrangement uses TRBV7-2 and TRBJ2-5; no reliable D call. V lost 5 bases to trimming and J lost 11 bases, with 18 bases between them. This CDR3 has 13 amino acids. Germline V gene data show CDR1 as SGHTA and CDR2 as FQGNSA. CDR3 protein: CASSQLGFNEQYF. CDR3 DNA sequence: TGTGCCAGCAGCCAACTGGGGTTCAATGAGCAGTACTTC.

This clonotype was picked up a small number of times. The chain employs TRBV12-3 or TRBV12-4 and TRBJ1-5; TRBD1 is a possible D gene (5 bases). Trimming stripped 7 bases from V and 4 bases from J, with 14 bases between. CDR3 length: 14 residues. This CDR3 is CASTTGKGNQPQHF. As DNA, the CDR3 is TGTGCCAGCACGACTGGGAAGGGGAATCAGCCCCAGCATTTT.

CDR3 residues: CASSSDGANTEAFF. DNA for the CDR3: TGTGCCAGCAGTTCGGACGGAGCGAACACTGAAGCTTTCTTT. This chain connects TRBV6-6 to TRBJ1-1; D gene ambiguous. The germline gives CDR1 MNHNY, CDR2 SVGAGI (reference sequence). This CDR3 is 14 amino acids long. V lost 4 bases and J 1 base, leaving 10 bases between the germline ends.

There are a few counts of this clonotype. The chain is built from TRBV27 and TRBJ2-7; D uncertain. The CDR3 has 17 amino acids. The V and J ends lost 0 bases and 3 bases respectively, with 18 bases between them. Germline V CDR1 and CDR2: MNHEY, SMNVEV (reference sequence). The CDR3 DNA is TGTGCCAGCAGTTTATCTCGCCGGCAAAGAGAGTACTACGAGCAGTACTTC. This codes for CASSLSRRQREYYEQYF.

This chain joins TRBV20-1 and TRBJ2-2; a possible D gene is TRBD1 (6 bases). This CDR3 region has 15 residues. V lost 0 bases and J lost 5, with 13 bases in between. Germline V lookup: CDR1 DFQATT, CDR2 SNEGSKA (reference sequence). CDR3 nucleotides: TGCAGTGCTAGAGATGGGGCCACAGGGACCGGGGAGCTGTTTTTT. This codes for CSARDGATGTGELFF.

Only a few counts were recorded for this clonotype. CDR3 residues: CSVGGLNTEAFF. The CDR3, as DNA: TGCAGCGTGGGGGGGCTGAACACTGAAGCTTTCTTT. The rearrangement uses TRBV29-1 and TRBJ1-1; TRBD1 might be the D (6 bases). Germline assignment: CDR1 SQVTM and CDR2 ANQGSEA. This CDR3 spans 12 amino acids. V lost 6 bases and J lost 0, with 8 bases in between.

This chain's CDR3 is CASSPSSVGPYEQYF. The CDR3 DNA follows: TGTGCCAGCAGTCCCTCTAGCGTCGGACCCTACGAGCAGTACTTC. The chain employs TRBV27 and TRBJ2-7; tentatively, D is TRBD2 (6 bases). Germline V gene lookup returns CDR1 MNHEY and CDR2 SMNVEV (reference sequence). This CDR3 is 15 amino acids long. Trimming left V 5 bases short and J 2 bases short, with 16 bases between.

The chain couples TRBV11-1 to TRBJ2-3, with D tentatively TRBD1 (6 bases). The CDR3 length is 14 residues. Germline V gene lookup returns CDR1 SGHAT and CDR2 FQDESV (reference sequence). V dropped 5 bases and J dropped 6 bases, with 15 bases sitting between them. This chain's CDR3 is CASSQDRLVDTQYF. In DNA, the CDR3 is TGTGCCAGCAGCCAGGACAGATTGGTGGATACGCAGTATTTT.

V is TRBV5-1 and J is TRBJ2-5, with a weak D call TRBD2 (5 bases). The CDR3 runs to 14 residues. CDR1 is SGHRS and CDR2 is YFSETQ in the germline V gene. Trimming stripped 5 bases from V and 2 bases from J, with 13 bases between. This chain's CDR3 is CASRPPGIQETQYF. DNA of the CDR3: TGCGCCAGCAGACCCCCGGGGATACAAGAGACCCAGTACTTC.

This sequence joins TRBV5-4 and TRBJ2-4, with 9 bases that match TRBD2. The end of the DNA aligns better with TRBJ2-7, so the J call may be wrong. The CDR3 contains 15 residues. Germline CDR1 and CDR2: SGHNT and YYREEE (reference sequence). This CDR3 is CASSKRGASSYEQYF. CDR3 in DNA: TGTGCCAGCAGCAAGCGGGGGGCAAGTTCCTACGAGCAGTACTTC.

The gene calls are TRBV5-1 and TRBJ1-1; D unclear. Germline V gene lookup returns CDR1 SGHRS and CDR2 YFSETQ. Trimming took 1 base from V and 1 from J, leaving 11 bases between them. The CDR3 consists of 15 residues. In nucleotides, the CDR3 is TGCGCCAGCAGCTTGAATAGCGGACCGAACACTGAAGCTTTCTTT. Amino acid sequence: CASSLNSGPNTEAFF.

The CDR3 DNA reads TGTGCCAGCAGCCACGGGGGGACAGGGACAGAGACCCAGTACTTC. It specifies CASSHGGTGTETQYF. The chain combines TRBV4-2 with TRBJ2-4; 9 bases agree with TRBD1. The J call may be wrong; the DNA end is better matched by TRBJ2-5. The length of the CDR3 is 15 residues. Germline V gene sequence: CDR1 LGHNA, CDR2 YNFKEQ.

V and J are TRBV7-2 and TRBJ2-7; 8 bases agree with TRBD1. V shed 10 bases, J shed 3 bases, and the junction held 11 bases outside the gene matches. Germline lookup yields CDR1 SGHTA and CDR2 FQGNSA. The CDR3 covers 14 residues. CDR3 sequence reads: CATYSWTGNYEQYF. CDR3 bases: TGTGCCACCTACTCCTGGACAGGGAACTACGAGCAGTACTTC.

The V call is TRBV20-1, the J call TRBJ1-5; TRBD1 matches 8 bases. Germline V lookup: CDR1 DFQATT, CDR2 SNEGSKA (reference sequence). With 3 bases clipped from V and 0 bases from J, the junction kept 4 bases outside the gene matches. CDR3 length: 15 residues. CDR3 DNA: TGCAGTGCTAGTAGGACAGGGCATAGCAATCAGCCCCAGCATTTT. It encodes CSASRTGHSNQPQHF.

The V gene is TRBV5-5, the J gene TRBJ2-1, with 7 positions matching TRBD2. The V and J ends lost 3 bases and 2 bases, in that order; junction bases with no gene match: 11. CDR3 length: 17 amino acids. The germline V gene has CDR1 SGHKS and CDR2 YYEKEE (reference sequence). The CDR3 reads CASSWGDGAGPYNEQFF. The CDR3 DNA follows: TGTGCCAGCAGCTGGGGGGATGGAGCGGGGCCCTACAATGAGCAGTTCTTC.

This clonotype was counted only a few times. The chain joins TRBV6-5 to TRBJ2-5, with D possibly matching TRBD2 (5 bases). The CDR3 extends over 14 amino acids. Germline-derived CDR1 and CDR2 are MNHEY and SVGAGI. Deletions cut 0 bases from V and 9 bases from J, with 14 bases between. The CDR3 nucleotides are TGTGCCAGCAGTTACTCGGGCCGGCGAGCGGCCCAGTACTTC. Its protein is CASSYSGRRAAQYF.

Notes on this clonotype: It may be a read error: a sequence one base away is much more abundant. The chain uses TRBV20-1 and TRBJ2-5; TRBD2 aligns across 13 bases. J was trimmed by 11 bases and V by 5 bases; bases with no gene match: 8. The CDR3 has 13 amino acids. The germline CDR1 and CDR2 sequences are DFQATT and SNEGSKA (reference sequence). The CDR3 here is CSAPTSGGSEQYF. The DNA for the CDR3 is TGCAGTGCTCCGACTAGCGGGGGGAGTGAGCAGTACTTC.

The table lists this clonotype with a few counts. The chain joins TRBV20-1 to TRBJ2-4; D is unresolved. This CDR3 is 14 amino acids long. The V end lost 1 base, the J end lost 0 bases, and 7 bases lay between the germline ends. The germline gives CDR1 DFQATT, CDR2 SNEGSKA (reference sequence). This chain's CDR3 is CSARGVGAKNIQYF. For the CDR3, the DNA is TGCAGTGCTAGAGGTGTGGGAGCCAAAAACATTCAGTACTTC.

The V and J genes are TRBV7-9 and TRBJ2-7; 11 positions agree with TRBD1. Germline CDR1 SEHNR, CDR2 FQNEAQ (reference sequence). The CDR3 is 15 residues long. J was trimmed by 1 base and V by 1 base; bases with no gene match: 0. CDR3 loop: CASSLGDRGSYEQYF. The CDR3 coding sequence is TGTGCCAGCAGCTTAGGGGACAGGGGGTCCTACGAGCAGTACTTC.

This sequence joins TRBV18 and TRBJ2-1, with D possibly being TRBD2 (5 bases). CDR1 KGHSH and CDR2 LQKENI come from the germline V gene. This CDR3 is 12 amino acids long. V was pared by 8 bases and J by 11 bases, with 16 bases between. The CDR3 region has the DNA TGTGCCAGCGCACAACGCAGCGGTAAGCAGTTCTTC. This translates into CASAQRSGKQFF.

The table lists this clonotype with many counts. The genes are TRBV4-2 and TRBJ2-5, with 13 bases fitting TRBD2. With 0 bases clipped from V and 0 bases from J, the junction kept 4 bases outside the gene matches. CDR1 LGHNA and CDR2 YNFKEQ come from the germline V gene. This CDR3 contains 18 residues. CDR3 in amino acids: CASSQDLGLAGDQETQYF. The CDR3 region has the DNA TGTGCCAGCAGCCAAGATCTAGGACTAGCGGGAGACCAAGAGACCCAGTACTTC.

The chain has TRBV6-4 and TRBJ2-1; 11 bases are shared with TRBD1. In germline, CDR1 is MRHNA, CDR2 SNTAGT. V shed 2 bases and J 6 bases; nucleotides not matched to a gene: 0. The CDR3 length is 14 residues. The chain's CDR3 is CASSDGTGGNEQFF. The DNA of the CDR3 is TGTGCCAGCAGTGACGGGACAGGGGGCAATGAGCAGTTCTTC.

This sequence joins TRBV29-1 and TRBJ1-1; 7 positions match TRBD1. The CDR3 length is 16 residues. J was trimmed by 4 bases and V by 1 base; bases with no gene match: 12. CDR1 is SQVTM, CDR2 ANQGSEA, per germline. CDR3 coding DNA: TGCAGCGTTGAAGGGCTGGCGGGTGGGGACAGCACTGAAGCTTTCTTT. Translating it yields CSVEGLAGGDSTEAFF.

A word on this clonotype: Since a much larger clone is just one base distant, this may be a read error. This chain links TRBV12-3 or TRBV12-4 with TRBJ2-6; TRBD2 is a possible D gene (6 bases). With 1 base removed from V and 2 bases from J, the gap between germline ends came to 9 bases. The CDR3 length is 16 residues. CDR3 sequence (DNA): TGTGCCAGCAGTTTAGGGGGAGGACCTGGGGCCAACGTCCTGACTTTC. This encodes CASSLGGGPGANVLTF.

The table lists this clonotype with a few counts. The chain couples TRBV29-1 to TRBJ1-1; D is perhaps TRBD1 (6 bases). Germline-derived CDR1 and CDR2 are SQVTM and ANQGSEA. This CDR3 is built from 14 residues. Deletions cut 1 base from V and 6 bases from J, with 15 bases between. The CDR3 sequence: CSVEVGGHPAEAFF. As DNA, the CDR3 is TGCAGCGTTGAAGTGGGGGGGCACCCCGCTGAAGCTTTCTTT.

The V and J genes are TRBV20-1 and TRBJ2-5; weak D call: TRBD2 (5 bases). The DNA end is a closer match to TRBJ2-7, so the J assignment may be wrong. Per the germline V gene, CDR1 is DFQATT and CDR2 is SNEGSKA (reference sequence). The CDR3 consists of 11 residues. The CDR3 DNA reads as TGCAGTGCTTCCCGAGGGTACGAGCAGTACTTC. This translates into CSASRGYEQYF.

In regard to this clonotype: Possible read error: a much larger clone is one base away. The CDR3 DNA reads as TGTGCCAGCAGCCTCACACTAAACTGTGGCTACACCTTC. Its translation is CASSLTLNCGYTF. This rearrangement joins TRBV7-2 to TRBJ1-2; the D is unclear. This CDR3 is 13 amino acids long. Germline CDR1 SGHTA, CDR2 FQGNSA.

This rearrangement joins TRBV4-1 to TRBJ2-5; D might be TRBD2 (5 bases). The J call is in doubt because the DNA end fits TRBJ2-7 better. CDR3 length: 16 amino acids. Germline values: CDR1 MGHRA, CDR2 YSYEKL. The CDR3 nucleotides read TGCGCCAGCAGCCAAGATCTAAGGGTCTTTGCGGGCGAGCAGTACTTC. It translates to CASSQDLRVFAGEQYF.